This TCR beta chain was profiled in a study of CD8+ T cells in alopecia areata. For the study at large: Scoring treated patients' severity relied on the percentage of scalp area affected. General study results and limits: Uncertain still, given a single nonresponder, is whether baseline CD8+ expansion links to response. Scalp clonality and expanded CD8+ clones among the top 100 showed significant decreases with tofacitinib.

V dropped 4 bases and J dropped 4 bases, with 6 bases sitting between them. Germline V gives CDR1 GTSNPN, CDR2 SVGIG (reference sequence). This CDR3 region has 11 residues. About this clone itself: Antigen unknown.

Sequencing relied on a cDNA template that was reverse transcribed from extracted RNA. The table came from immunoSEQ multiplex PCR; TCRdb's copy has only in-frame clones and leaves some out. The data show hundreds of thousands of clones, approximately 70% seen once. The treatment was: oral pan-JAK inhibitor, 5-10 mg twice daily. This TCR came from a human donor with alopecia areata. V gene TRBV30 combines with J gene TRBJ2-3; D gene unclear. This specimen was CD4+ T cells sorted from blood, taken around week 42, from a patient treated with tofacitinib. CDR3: CAWKGPDTQYF. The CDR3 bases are TGTGCCTGGAAGGGTCCAGATACGCAGTATTTT.